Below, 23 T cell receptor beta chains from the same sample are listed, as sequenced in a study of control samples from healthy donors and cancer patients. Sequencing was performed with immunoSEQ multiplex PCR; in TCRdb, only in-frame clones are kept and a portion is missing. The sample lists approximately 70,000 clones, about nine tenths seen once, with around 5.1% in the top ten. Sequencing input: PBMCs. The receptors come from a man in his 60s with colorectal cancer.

The DNA of the CDR3 is TGTGCCAGCAGCTTAGTAAGGGACAGGGTCCATGGCTACACCTTC. Protein: CASSLVRDRVHGYTF. The chain joins TRBV7-9 to TRBJ1-2; 9 bases map to TRBD1. Germline loops: CDR1 SEHNR, CDR2 FQNEAQ (reference sequence). The CDR3 length is 15 residues. J was trimmed by 6 bases and V by 1 base; bases with no gene match: 6. Variable domain in full (rest from reference TRBV7-9 and TRBJ1-2): DTGVSQNPRHKITKRGQNVTFRCDPISEHNRLYWYRQTLGQGPEFLTYFQNEAQLEKSRLLSDRFSAERPKGSFSTLEIQRTEQGDSAMYLCASSLVRDRVHGYTFGSGTRLTVV.

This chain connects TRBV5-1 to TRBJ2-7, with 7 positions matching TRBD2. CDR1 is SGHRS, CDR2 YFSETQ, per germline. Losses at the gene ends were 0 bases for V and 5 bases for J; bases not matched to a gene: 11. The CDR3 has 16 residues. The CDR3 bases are TGCGCCAGCAGCTTGGCCGTAGCTAGCGGTCCTAACGAGCAGTACTTC. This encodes CASSLAVASGPNEQYF. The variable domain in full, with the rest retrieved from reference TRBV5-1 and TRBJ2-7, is KAGVTQTPRYLIKTRGQQVTLSCSPISGHRSVSWYQQTPGQGLQFLFEYFSETQRNKGNFPGRFSGRQFSNSRSEMNVSTLELGDSALYLCASSLAVASGPNEQYFGPGTRLTVT.

For the CDR3, the DNA is TGCGCCAGCAGCCTAGAGAGAAGCGGGAGGGGAGATACGCAGTATTTT. Its protein product is CASSLERSGRGDTQYF. The V gene is TRBV4-1, the J gene TRBJ2-3; 10 positions agree with TRBD2. V trimming: 4 bases; J trimming: 5 bases; junction bases outside the gene matches: 9. Germline assignment: CDR1 MGHRA and CDR2 YSYEKL. The CDR3 spans 16 residues.

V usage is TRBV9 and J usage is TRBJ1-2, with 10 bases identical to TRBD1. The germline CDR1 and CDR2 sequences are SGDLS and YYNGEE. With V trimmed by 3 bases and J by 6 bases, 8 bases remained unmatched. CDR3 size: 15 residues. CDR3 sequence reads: CASSAKTGTGDGYTF. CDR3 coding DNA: TGTGCCAGCAGCGCCAAAACCGGGACAGGGGATGGCTACACCTTC.

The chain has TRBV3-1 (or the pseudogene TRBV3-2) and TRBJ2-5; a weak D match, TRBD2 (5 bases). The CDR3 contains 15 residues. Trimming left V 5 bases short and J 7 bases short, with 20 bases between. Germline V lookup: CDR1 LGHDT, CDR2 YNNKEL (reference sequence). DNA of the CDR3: TGTGCCAGCAGCGACGGGGTCCCTCTGGGTCTGACCCAGTACTTC. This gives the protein CASSDGVPLGLTQYF.

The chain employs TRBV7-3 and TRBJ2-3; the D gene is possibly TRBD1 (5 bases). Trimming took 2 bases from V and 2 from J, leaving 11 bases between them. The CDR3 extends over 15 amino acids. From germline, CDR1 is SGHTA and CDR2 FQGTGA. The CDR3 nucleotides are TGTGCCAGCAGCTTAGTCGTGACAGACACAGATACGCAGTATTTT. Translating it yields CASSLVVTDTDTQYF.

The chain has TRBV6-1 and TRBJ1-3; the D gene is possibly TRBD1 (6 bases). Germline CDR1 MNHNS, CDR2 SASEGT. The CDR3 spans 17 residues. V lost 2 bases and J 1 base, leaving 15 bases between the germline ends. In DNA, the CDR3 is TGTGCCAGCAGTGAATTCACAGGGCTGGTGTCTGGAAACACCATATATTTT. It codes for CASSEFTGLVSGNTIYF.

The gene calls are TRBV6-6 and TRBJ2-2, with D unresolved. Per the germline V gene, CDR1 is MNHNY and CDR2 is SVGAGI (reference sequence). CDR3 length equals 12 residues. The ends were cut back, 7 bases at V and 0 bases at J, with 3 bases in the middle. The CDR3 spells CASNTNTGELFF. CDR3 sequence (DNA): TGTGCCAGCAATACGAACACCGGGGAGCTGTTTTTT.

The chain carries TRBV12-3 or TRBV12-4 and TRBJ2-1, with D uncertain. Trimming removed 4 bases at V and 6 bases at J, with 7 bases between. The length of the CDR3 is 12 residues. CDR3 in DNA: TGTGCCAGCAGTTACAGCCCCAATGAGCAGTTCTTC. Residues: CASSYSPNEQFF.

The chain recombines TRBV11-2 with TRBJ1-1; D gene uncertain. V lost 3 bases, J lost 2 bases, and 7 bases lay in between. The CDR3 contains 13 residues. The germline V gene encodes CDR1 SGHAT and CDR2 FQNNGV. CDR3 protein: CASSFGPNTEAFF. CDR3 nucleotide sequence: TGTGCCAGCAGCTTCGGACCTAACACTGAAGCTTTCTTT.

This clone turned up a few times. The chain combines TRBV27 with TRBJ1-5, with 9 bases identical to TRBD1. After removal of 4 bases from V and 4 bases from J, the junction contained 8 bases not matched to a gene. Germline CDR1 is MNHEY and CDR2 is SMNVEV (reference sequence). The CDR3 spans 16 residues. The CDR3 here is CASSSQGAARNQPQHF. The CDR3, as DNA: TGTGCCAGCAGTTCACAGGGGGCGGCGAGGAATCAGCCCCAGCATTTT.

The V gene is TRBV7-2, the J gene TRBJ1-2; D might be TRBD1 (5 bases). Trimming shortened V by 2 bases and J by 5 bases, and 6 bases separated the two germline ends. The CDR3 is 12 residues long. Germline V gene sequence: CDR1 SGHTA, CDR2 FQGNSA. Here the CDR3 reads CASSLQGYGYTF. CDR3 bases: TGTGCCAGCAGCTTACAGGGATATGGCTACACCTTC. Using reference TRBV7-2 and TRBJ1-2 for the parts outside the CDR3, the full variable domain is GAGVSQSPSNKVTEKGKDVELRCDPISGHTALYWYRQSLGQGLEFLIYFQGNSAPDKSGLPSDRFSAERTGGSVSTLTIQRTQQEDSAVYLCASSLQGYGYTFGSGTRLTVV.

The CDR3 sequence: CASSLGLHSSYEQYF. CDR3 nucleotide sequence: TGTGCCAGCAGCTTAGGCCTTCACAGCTCCTACGAGCAGTACTTC. The chain combines TRBV13 with TRBJ2-7; D not certain. V gave up 0 bases and J gave up 0 bases, with 9 bases separating them. The CDR3 is made up of 15 amino acids. The V gene's germline CDR1 is PRHDT and CDR2 FYEKMQ (reference sequence).

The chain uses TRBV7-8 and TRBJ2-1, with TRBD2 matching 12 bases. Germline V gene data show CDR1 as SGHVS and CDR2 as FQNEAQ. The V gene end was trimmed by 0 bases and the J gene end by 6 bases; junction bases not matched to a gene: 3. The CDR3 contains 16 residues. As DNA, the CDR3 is TGTGCCAGCAGCTTAGCGACTAGCGGGGGTCTCAATGAGCAGTTCTTC. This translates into CASSLATSGGLNEQFF.

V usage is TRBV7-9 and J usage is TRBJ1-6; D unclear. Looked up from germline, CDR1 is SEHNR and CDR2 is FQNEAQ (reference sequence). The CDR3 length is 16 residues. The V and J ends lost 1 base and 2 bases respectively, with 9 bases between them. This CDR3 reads CASSLGSGAYNSPLHF. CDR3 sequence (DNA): TGTGCCAGCAGCTTAGGATCGGGTGCCTATAATTCACCCCTCCACTTT. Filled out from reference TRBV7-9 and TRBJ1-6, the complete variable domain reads DTGVSQNPRHKITKRGQNVTFRCDPISEHNRLYWYRQTLGQGPEFLTYFQNEAQLEKSRLLSDRFSAERPKGSFSTLEIQRTEQGDSAMYLCASSLGSGAYNSPLHFGNGTRLTVT.

CDR3 protein: CASSVEAGIGGYTF. CDR3 sequence (DNA): TGTGCCAGCAGCGTAGAGGCTGGGATAGGTGGCTACACCTTC. This sequence joins TRBV9 and TRBJ1-2, with D unclear. There are 14 residues in the CDR3. Germline values: CDR1 SGDLS, CDR2 YYNGEE. V was clipped by 0 bases and J by 7 bases, with 13 bases between them.

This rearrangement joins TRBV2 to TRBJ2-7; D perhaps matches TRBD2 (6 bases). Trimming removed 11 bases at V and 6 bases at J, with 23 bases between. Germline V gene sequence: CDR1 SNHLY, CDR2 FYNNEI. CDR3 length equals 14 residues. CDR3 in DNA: TGTGCCGGAGCATGGGATAGGAGGGGAAGCGAGCAGTACTTC. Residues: CAGAWDRRGSEQYF. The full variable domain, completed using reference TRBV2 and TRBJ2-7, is EPEVTQTPSHQVTQMGQEVILRCVPISNHLYFYWYRQILGQKVEFLVSFYNNEISEKSEIFDDQFSVERPDGSNFTLKIRSTKLEDSAMYFCAGAWDRRGSEQYFGPGTRLTVT.

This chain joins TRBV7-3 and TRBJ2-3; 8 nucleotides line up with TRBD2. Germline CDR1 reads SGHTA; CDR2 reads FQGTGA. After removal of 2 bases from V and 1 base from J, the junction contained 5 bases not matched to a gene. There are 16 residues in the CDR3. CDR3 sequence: CASSLLAGGGTDTQYF. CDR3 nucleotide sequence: TGTGCCAGCAGCTTACTCGCGGGGGGAGGCACAGATACGCAGTATTTT.

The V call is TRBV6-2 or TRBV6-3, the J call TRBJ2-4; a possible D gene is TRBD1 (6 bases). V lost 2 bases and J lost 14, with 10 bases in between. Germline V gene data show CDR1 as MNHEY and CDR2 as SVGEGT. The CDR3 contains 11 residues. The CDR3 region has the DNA TGTGCCAGCAGTTACGGGACAAAGGAGTACTTC. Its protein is CASSYGTKEYF.

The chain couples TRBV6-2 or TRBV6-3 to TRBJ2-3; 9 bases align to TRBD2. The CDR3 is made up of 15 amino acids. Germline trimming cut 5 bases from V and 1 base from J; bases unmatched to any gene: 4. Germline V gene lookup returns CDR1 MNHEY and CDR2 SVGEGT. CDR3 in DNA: TGTGCCAGCAGTCTCTTAGCGGGGGGCACAGATACGCAGTATTTT. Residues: CASSLLAGGTDTQYF.

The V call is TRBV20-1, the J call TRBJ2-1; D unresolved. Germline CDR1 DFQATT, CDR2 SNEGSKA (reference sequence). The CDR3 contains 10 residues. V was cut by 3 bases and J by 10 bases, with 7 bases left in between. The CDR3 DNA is TGCAGTGCTAGCCAGGTGGAGCAGTTCTTC. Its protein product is CSASQVEQFF.

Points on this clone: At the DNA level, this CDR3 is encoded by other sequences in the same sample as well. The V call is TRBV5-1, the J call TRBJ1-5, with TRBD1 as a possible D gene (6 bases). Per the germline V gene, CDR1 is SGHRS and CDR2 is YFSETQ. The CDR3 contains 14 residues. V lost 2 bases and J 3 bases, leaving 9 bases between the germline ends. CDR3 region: CASSLTGSNQPQHF. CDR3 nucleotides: TGCGCCAGCAGCTTAACAGGGTCCAATCAGCCCCAGCATTTT.

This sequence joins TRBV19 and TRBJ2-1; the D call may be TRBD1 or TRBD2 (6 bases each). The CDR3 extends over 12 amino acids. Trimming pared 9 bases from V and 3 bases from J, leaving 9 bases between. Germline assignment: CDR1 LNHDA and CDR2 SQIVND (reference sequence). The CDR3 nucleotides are TGTGCCAGCGCGGGACACTACAATGAGCAGTTCTTC. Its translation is CASAGHYNEQFF.